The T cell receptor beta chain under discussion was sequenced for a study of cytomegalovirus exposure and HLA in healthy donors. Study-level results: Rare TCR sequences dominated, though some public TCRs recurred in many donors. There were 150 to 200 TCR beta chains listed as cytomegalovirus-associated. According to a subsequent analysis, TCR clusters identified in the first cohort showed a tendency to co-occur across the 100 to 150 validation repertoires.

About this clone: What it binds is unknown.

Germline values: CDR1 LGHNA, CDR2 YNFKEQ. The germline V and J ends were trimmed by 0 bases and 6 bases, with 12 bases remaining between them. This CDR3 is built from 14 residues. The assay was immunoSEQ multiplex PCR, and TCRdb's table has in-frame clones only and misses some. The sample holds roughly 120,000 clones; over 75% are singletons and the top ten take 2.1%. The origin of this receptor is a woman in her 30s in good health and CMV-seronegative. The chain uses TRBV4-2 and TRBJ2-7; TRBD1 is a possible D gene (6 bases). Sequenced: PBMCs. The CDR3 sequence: CASSQDLQGREQYF. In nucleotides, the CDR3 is TGTGCCAGCAGCCAAGATCTTCAGGGGCGCGAGCAGTACTTC.